This T cell receptor beta chain was found in a study of identical twins. With 0 bases removed from V and 1 base from J, the gap between germline ends came to 24 bases. The CDR3 spans 19 residues. The germline CDR1 and CDR2 sequences are DFQATT and SNEGSKA (reference sequence). Donors uniformly comprised healthy Caucasians. Through template switching, a universal primer site was introduced, and the cDNA contained unique molecular identifiers. Using its own MiXCR run on the 5' RACE reads, TCRdb lists one record per CDR3 protein. The sample yields 270,000 or so distinct CDR3 sequences, about 8% seen once. These data were also filed under a second study, of yellow fever vaccine responses in identical twins.

The chain couples TRBV20-1 to TRBJ2-5; D is perhaps TRBD2 (6 bases). This clonotype was sampled from a woman younger than 30 in good health. The sample was CD8+ T cells sorted from blood. Here the CDR3 reads CSARDGAGTGLGFQETQYF. The CDR3 DNA follows: TGCAGTGCTAGAGATGGCGCTGGGACGGGACTGGGCTTCCAAGAGACCCAGTACTTC.